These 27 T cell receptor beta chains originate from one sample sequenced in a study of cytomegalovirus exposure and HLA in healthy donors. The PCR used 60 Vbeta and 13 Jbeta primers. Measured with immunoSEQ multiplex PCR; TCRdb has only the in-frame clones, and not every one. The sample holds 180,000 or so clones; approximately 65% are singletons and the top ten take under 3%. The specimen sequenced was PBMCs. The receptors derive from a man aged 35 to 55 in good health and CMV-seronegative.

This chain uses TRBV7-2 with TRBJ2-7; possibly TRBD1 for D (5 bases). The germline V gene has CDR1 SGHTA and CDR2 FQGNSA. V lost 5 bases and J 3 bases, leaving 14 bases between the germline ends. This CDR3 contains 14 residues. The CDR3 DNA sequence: TGTGCCAGCAGCATTGATGGGGCCTACTACGAGCAGTACTTC. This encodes CASSIDGAYYEQYF.

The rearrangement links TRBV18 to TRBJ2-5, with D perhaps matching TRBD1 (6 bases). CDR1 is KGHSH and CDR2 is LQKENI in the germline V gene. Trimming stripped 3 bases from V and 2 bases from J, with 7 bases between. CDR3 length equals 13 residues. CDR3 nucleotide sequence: TGTGCCAGCTCACCCCAGGGGCAAGAGACCCAGTACTTC. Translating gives CASSPQGQETQYF. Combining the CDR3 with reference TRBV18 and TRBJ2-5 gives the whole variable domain NAGVMQNPRHLVRRRGQEARLRCSPMKGHSHVYWYRQLPEEGLKFMVYLQKENIIDESGMPKERFSAEFPKEGPSILRIQQVVRGDSAAYFCASSPQGQETQYFGPGTRLLVL.

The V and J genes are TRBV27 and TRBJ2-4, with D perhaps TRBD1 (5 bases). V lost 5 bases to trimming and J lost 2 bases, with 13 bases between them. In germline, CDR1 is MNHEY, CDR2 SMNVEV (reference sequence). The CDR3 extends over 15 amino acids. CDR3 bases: TGTGCCAGCAGTGGCCAGGGTGGACCCAAAAACATTCAGTACTTC. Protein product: CASSGQGGPKNIQYF.

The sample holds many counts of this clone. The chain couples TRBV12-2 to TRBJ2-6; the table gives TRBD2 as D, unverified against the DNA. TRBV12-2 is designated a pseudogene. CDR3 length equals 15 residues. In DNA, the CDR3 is TGTGCAAGTCGCCCCCGGGTCTGTGGGGCCAACGTCCTGACTTTC. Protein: CASRPRVCGANVLTF.

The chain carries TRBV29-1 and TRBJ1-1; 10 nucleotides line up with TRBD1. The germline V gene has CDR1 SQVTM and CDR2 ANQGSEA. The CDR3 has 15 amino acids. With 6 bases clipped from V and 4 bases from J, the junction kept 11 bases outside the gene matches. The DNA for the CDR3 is TGCAGCGTGACCGCGACAGGGGGCGGTGGCACTGAAGCTTTCTTT. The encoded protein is CSVTATGGGGTEAFF.

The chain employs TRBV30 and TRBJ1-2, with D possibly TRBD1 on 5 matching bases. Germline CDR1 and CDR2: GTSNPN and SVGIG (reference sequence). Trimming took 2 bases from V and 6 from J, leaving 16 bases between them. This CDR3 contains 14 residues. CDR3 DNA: TGTGCCTGGAGTCCCAGGGACTTCGAGAATGGCTACACCTTC. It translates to CAWSPRDFENGYTF.

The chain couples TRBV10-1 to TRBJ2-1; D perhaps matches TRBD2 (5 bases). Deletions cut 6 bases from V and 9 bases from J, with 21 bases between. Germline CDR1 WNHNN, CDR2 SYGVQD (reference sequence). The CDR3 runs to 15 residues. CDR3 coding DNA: TGCGCCAGCAGGGCCGAAACTAGGTTTTACGGTGAGCAGTTCTTC. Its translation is CASRAETRFYGEQFF.

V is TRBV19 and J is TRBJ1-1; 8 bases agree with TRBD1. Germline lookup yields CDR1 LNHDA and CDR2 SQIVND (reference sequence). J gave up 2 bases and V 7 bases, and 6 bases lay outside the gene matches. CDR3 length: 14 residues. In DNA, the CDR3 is TGTGCCAGTAACCTACAGGGGGGAAACACTGAAGCTTTCTTT. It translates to CASNLQGGNTEAFF.

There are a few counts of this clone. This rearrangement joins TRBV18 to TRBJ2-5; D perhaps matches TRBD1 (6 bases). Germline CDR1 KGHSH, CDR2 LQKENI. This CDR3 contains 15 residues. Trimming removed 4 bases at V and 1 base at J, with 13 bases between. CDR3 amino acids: CASSQLGQSQETQYF. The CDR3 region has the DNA TGTGCCAGCTCACAACTTGGACAGAGCCAAGAGACCCAGTACTTC.

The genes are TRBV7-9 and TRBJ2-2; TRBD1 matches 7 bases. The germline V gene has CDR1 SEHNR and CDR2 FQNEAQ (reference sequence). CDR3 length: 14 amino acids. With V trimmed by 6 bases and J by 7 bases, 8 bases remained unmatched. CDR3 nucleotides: TGTGCCAGCAGAAAAGACAGGGTCGGCGGGGAGCTGTTTTTT. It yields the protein CASRKDRVGGELFF.

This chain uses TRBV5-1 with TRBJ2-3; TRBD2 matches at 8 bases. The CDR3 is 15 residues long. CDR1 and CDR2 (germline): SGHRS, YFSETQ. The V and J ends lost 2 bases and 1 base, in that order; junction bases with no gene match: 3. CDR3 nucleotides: TGCGCCAGCAGCTTCCAGACTAGCGGCACAGATACGCAGTATTTT. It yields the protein CASSFQTSGTDTQYF. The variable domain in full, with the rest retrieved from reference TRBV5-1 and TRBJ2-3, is KAGVTQTPRYLIKTRGQQVTLSCSPISGHRSVSWYQQTPGQGLQFLFEYFSETQRNKGNFPGRFSGRQFSNSRSEMNVSTLELGDSALYLCASSFQTSGTDTQYFGPGTRLTVL.

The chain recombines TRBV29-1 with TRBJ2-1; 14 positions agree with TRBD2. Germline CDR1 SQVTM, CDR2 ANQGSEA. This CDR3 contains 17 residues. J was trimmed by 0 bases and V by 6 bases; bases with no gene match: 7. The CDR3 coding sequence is TGCAGCGTGGCCGGGACTAGCGGGAGCAGCTCCTACAATGAGCAGTTCTTC. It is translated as CSVAGTSGSSSYNEQFF.

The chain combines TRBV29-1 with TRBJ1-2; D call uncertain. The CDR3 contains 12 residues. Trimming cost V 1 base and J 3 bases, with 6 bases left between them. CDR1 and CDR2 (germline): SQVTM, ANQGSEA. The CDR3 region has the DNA TGCAGCGTTGAAGTACGGGACTATGGCTACACCTTC. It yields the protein CSVEVRDYGYTF.

The CDR3 nucleotides are TGTGCCAGCAGCTTCGACAGGAGCTCCTACGAGCAGTACTTC. The encoded protein is CASSFDRSSYEQYF. The chain carries TRBV5-4 and TRBJ2-5, with D possibly TRBD1 on 6 matching bases. TRBJ2-7 matches the DNA end more closely, so the J call is doubtful. Germline V gene data show CDR1 as SGHNT and CDR2 as YYREEE (reference sequence). This CDR3 has 14 amino acids.

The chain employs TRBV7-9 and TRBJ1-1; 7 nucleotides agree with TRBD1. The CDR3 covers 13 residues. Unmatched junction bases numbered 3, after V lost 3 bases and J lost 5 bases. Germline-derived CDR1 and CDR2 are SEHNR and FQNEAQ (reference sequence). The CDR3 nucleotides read TGTGCCAGCAGCTTTATGGACAGGACTGAAGCTTTCTTT. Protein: CASSFMDRTEAFF.

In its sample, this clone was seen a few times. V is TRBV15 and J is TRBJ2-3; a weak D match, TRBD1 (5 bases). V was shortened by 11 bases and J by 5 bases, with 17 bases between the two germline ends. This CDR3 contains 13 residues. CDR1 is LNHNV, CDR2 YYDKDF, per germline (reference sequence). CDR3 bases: TGTGCCCTCGGGCGAGCGCAGGGAGATACGCAGTATTTT. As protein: CALGRAQGDTQYF.

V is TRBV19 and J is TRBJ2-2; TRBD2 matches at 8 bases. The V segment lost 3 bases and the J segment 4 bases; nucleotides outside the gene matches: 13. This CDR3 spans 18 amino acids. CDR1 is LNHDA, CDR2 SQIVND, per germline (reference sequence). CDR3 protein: CASSINFPRSGGTGELFF. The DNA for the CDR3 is TGTGCCAGTAGTATTAACTTCCCCAGGAGCGGGGGCACCGGGGAGCTGTTTTTT.

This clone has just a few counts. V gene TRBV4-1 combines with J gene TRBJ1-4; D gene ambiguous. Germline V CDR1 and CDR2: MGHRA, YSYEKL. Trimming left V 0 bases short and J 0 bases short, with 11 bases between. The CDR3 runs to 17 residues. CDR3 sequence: CASSQEEWVATNEKLFF. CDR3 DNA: TGCGCCAGCAGCCAAGAGGAGTGGGTTGCAACTAATGAAAAACTGTTTTTT.

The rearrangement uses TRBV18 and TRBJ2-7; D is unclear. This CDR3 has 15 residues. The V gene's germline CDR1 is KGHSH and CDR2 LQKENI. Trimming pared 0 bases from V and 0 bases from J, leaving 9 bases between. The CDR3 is CASSPPVPGSYEQYF. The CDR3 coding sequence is TGTGCCAGCTCACCACCGGTACCGGGCTCCTACGAGCAGTACTTC.

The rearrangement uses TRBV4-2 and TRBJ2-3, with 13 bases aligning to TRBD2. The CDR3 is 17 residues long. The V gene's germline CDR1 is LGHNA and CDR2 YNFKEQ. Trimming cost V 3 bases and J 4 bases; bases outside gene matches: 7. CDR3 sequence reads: CASSHGSGLAGADTQYF. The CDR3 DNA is TGTGCCAGCAGCCATGGGTCCGGACTAGCGGGAGCAGATACGCAGTATTTT.

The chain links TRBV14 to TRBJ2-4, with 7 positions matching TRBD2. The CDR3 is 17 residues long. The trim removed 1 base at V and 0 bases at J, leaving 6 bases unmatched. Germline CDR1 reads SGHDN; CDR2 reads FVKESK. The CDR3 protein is CASSQVGRGLAKNIQYF. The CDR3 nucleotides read TGTGCCAGCAGCCAAGTGGGGAGGGGACTAGCCAAAAACATTCAGTACTTC.

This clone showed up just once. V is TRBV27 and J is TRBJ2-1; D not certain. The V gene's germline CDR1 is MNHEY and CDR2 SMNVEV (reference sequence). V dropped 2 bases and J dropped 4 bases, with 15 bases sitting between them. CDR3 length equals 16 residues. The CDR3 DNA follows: TGTGCCAGCAGTTTAACCCCAGTACAATTTTACAATGAGCAGTTCTTC. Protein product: CASSLTPVQFYNEQFF.

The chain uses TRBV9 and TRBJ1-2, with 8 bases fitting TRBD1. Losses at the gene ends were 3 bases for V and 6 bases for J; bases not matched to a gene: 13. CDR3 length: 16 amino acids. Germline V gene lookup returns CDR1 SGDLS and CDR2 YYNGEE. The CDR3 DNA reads TGTGCCAGCAGCGGCAGACAGGGGCGGTCCAGGAATGGCTACACCTTC. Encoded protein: CASSGRQGRSRNGYTF.

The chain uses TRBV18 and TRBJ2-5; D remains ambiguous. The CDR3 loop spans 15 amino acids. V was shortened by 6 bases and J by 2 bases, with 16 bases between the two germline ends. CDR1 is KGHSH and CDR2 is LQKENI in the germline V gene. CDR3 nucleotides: TGTGCCAGCTCCTCTAGAGGTTTGCGGCAAGAGACCCAGTACTTC. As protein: CASSSRGLRQETQYF.

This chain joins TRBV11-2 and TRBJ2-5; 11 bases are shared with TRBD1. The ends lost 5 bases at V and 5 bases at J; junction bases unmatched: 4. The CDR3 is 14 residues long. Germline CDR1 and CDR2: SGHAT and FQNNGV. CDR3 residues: CASSADRGRETQYF. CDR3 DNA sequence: TGTGCCAGCAGCGCGGACAGGGGGCGTGAGACCCAGTACTTC.

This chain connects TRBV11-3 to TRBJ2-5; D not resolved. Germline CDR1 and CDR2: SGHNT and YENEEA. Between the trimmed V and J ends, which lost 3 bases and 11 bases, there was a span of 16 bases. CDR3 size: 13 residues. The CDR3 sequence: CASSLSYREEQYF. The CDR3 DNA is TGTGCCAGCAGCTTGTCGTATAGAGAGGAGCAGTACTTC.

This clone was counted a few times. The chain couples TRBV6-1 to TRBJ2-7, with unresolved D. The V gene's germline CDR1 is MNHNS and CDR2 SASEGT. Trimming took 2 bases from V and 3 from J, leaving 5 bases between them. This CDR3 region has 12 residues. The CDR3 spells CASSEPSYEQYF. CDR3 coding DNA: TGTGCCAGCAGTGAACCCAGCTACGAGCAGTACTTC.